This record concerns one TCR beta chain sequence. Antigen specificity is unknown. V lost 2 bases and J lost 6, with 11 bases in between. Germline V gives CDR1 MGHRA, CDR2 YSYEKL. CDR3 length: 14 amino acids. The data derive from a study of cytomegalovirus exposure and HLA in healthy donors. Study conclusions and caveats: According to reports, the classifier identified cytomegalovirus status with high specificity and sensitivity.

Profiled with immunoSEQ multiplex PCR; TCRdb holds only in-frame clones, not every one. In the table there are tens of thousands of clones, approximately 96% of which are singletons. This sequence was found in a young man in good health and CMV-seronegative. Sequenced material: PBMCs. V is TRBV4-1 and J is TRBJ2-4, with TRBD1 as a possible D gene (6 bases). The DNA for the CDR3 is TGCGCCAGCAGCCAACCCCGGGACACAAACATTCAGTACTTC. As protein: CASSQPRDTNIQYF.